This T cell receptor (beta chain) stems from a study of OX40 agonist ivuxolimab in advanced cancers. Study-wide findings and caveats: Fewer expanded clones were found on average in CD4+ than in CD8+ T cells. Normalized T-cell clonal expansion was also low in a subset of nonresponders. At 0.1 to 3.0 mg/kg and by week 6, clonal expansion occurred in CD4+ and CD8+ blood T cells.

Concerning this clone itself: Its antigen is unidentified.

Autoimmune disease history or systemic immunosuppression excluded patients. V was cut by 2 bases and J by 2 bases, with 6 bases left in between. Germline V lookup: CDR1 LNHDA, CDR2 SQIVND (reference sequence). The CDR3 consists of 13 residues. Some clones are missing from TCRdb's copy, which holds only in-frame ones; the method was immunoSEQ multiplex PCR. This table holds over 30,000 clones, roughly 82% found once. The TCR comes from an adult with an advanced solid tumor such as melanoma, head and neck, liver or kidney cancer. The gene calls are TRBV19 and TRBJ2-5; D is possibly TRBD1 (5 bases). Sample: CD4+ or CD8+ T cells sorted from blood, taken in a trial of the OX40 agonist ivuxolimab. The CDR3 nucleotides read TGTGCCAGTAGTATACGACAGCAAGAGACCCAGTACTTC. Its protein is CASSIRQQETQYF. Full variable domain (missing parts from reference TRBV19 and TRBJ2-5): DGGITQSPKYLFRKEGQNVTLSCEQNLNHDAMYWYRQDPGQGLRLIYYSQIVNDFQKGDIAEGYSVSREKKESFPLTVTSAQKNPTAFYLCASSIRQQETQYFGPGTRLLVL.